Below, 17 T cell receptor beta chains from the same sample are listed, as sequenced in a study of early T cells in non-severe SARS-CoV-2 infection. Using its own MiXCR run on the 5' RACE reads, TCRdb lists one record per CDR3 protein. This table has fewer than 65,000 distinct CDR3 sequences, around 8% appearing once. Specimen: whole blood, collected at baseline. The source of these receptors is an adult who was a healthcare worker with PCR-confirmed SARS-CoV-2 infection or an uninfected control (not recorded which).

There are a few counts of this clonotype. CDR3 region: CASSYSSRSSGNTIYF. For the CDR3, the DNA is TGTGCCAGCAGTTACTCTAGCAGATCCTCTGGAAACACCATATATTTT. The chain uses TRBV6-5 and TRBJ1-3; D gene ambiguous. V was cut by 0 bases and J by 0 bases, with 9 bases left in between. There are 16 residues in the CDR3. CDR1 is MNHEY, CDR2 SVGAGI, per germline.

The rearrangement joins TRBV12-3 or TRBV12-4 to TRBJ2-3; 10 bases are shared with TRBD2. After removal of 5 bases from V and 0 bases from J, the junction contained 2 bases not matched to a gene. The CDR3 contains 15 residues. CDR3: CASSATSGSTDTQYF. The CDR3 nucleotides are TGTGCCAGCAGTGCGACTAGCGGGAGCACAGATACGCAGTATTTT.

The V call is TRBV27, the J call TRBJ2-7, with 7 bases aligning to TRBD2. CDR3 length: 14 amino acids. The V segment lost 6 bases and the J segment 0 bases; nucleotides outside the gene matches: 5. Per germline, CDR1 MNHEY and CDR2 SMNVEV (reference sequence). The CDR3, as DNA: TGTGCCAGCAGATTAGCGGGTAGCTCCTACGAGCAGTACTTC. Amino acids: CASRLAGSSYEQYF.

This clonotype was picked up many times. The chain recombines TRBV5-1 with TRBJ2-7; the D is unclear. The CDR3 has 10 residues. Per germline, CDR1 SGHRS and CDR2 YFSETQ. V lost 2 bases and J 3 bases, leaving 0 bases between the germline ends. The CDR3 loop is CASSFYEQYF. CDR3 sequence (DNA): TGCGCCAGCAGCTTCTACGAGCAGTACTTC.

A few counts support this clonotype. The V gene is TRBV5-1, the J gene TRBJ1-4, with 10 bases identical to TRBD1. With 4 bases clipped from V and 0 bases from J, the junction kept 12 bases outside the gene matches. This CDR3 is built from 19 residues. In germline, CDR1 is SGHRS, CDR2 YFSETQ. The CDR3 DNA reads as TGCGCCAGCAGCGTTGGCACCGGGACAGGGGTTGCAACTAATGAAAAACTGTTTTTT. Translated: CASSVGTGTGVATNEKLFF.

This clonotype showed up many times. DNA of the CDR3: TGTGCCAGCAGCAGACTAGCGGGAGCCACAGATACGCAGTATTTT. Its protein product is CASSRLAGATDTQYF. The rearrangement joins TRBV11-2 to TRBJ2-3, with TRBD2 identical over 12 bases. Germline CDR1 SGHAT, CDR2 FQNNGV. The CDR3 extends over 15 amino acids. The junction had 2 bases not matched to a gene; V was cut back by 5 bases and J by 2 bases.

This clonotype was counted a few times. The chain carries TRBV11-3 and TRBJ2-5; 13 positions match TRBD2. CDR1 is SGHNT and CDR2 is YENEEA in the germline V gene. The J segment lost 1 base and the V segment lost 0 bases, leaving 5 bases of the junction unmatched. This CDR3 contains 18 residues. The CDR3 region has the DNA TGTGCCAGCAGCTTAGATGTTGGACTAGCGGGAGCCCAAGAGACCCAGTACTTC. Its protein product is CASSLDVGLAGAQETQYF. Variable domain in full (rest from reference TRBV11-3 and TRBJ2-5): EAGVVQSPRYKIIEKKQPVAFWCNPISGHNTLYWYLQNLGQGPELLIRYENEEAVDDSQLPKDRFSAERLKGVDSTLKIQPAELGDSAVYLCASSLDVGLAGAQETQYFGPGTRLLVL.

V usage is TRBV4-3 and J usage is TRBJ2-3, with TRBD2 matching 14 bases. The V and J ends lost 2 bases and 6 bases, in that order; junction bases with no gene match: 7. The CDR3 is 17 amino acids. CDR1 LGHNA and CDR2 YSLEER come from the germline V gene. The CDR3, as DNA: TGCGCCAGCAGCCAATACCGGGGACTAGCGGGAGTGGATACGCAGTATTTT. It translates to CASSQYRGLAGVDTQYF.

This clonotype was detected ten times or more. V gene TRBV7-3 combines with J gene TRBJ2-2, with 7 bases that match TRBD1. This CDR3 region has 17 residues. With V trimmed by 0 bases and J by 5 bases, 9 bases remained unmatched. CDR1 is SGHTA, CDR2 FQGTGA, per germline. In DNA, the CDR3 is TGTGCCAGCAGCTTAACGCCCCGACAGGGATTGACCGGGGAGCTGTTTTTT. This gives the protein CASSLTPRQGLTGELFF.

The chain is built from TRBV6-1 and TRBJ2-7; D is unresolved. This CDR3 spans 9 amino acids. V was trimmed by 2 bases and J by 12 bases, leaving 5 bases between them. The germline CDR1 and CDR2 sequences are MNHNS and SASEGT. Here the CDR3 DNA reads TGTGCCAGCAGTGAATCGGTGTACTTC. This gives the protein CASSESVYF.

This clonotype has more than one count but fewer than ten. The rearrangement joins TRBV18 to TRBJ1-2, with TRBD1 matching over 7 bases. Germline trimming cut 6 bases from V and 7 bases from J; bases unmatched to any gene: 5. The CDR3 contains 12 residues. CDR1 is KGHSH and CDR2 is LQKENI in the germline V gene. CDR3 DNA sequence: TGTGCCAGCTCGCCTGACAGGGTTGGCTACACCTTC. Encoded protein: CASSPDRVGYTF.

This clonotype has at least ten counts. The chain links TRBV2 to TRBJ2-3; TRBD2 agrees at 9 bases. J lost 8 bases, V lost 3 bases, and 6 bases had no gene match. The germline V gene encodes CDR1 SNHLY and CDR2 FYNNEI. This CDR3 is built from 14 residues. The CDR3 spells CASSEQTSGSTQYF. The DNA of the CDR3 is TGTGCCAGCAGTGAGCAGACTAGCGGTAGTACGCAGTATTTT.

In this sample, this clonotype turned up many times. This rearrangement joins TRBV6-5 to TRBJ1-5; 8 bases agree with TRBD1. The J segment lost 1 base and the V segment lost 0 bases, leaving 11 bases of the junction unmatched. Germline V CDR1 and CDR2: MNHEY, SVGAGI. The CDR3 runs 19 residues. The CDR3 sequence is CASSYSRKYRTGSNQPQHF. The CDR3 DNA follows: TGTGCCAGCAGTTACTCGCGAAAGTACCGGACAGGGAGCAATCAGCCCCAGCATTTT.

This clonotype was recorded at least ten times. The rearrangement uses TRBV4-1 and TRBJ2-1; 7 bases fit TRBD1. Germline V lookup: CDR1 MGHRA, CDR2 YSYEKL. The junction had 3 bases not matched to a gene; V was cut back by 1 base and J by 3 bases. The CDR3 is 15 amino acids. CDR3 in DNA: TGCGCCAGCAGCCAAGGACAGGGAAGCTACAATGAGCAGTTCTTC. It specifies CASSQGQGSYNEQFF.

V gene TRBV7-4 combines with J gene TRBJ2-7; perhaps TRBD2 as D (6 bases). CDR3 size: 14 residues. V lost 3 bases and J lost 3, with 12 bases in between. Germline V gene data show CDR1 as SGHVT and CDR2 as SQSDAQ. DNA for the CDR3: TGTGCCAGCAGCTTCATAGCGGCACACTACGAGCAGTACTTC. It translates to CASSFIAAHYEQYF.

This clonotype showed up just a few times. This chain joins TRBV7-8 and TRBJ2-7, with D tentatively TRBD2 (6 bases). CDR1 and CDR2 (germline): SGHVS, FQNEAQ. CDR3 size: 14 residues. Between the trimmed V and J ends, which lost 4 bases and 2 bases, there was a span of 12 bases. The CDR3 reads CASSSLEGTYEQYF. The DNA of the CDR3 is TGTGCCAGCAGCTCCCTGGAGGGCACCTACGAGCAGTACTTC.

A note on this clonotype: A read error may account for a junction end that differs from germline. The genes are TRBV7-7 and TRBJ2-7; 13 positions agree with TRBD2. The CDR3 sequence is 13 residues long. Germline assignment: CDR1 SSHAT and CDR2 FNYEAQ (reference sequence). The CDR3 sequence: CASINGLAGDQYF. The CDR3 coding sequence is TGTGCTAGCATCAACGGACTAGCGGGAGATCAGTACTTC. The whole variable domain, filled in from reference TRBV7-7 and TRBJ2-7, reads GAGVSQSPRYKVTKRGQDVTLRCDPISSHATLYWYQQALGQGPEFLTYFNYEAQPDKSGLPSDRFSAERPEGSISTLTIQRTEQRDSAMYRCASINGLAGDQYFGPGTRLTVT.